The 6 T cell receptor beta chains reported below all come from one sample, sequenced in a study of CD8+ T cells in alopecia areata. Treatment denoted: oral pan-JAK inhibitor, 5-10 mg twice daily. Sequencing relied on a cDNA template that was reverse transcribed from extracted RNA. Measured with immunoSEQ multiplex PCR; TCRdb has only the in-frame clones, and not every one. This sample has some 190,000 clones; approximately 61% occur once, and the top ten carry 1%. This specimen consisted of CD4+ T cells sorted from blood, obtained at week 24, from a patient treated with tofacitinib. The receptors shown here come from a human donor with alopecia areata.

CDR3 protein: CASSMGQNNSPLHF. The DNA for the CDR3 is TGCGCCAGCAGCATGGGACAGAATAATTCACCCCTCCACTTT. The chain combines TRBV5-1 with TRBJ1-6, with 7 bases that match TRBD1. This CDR3 contains 14 residues. Germline values: CDR1 SGHRS, CDR2 YFSETQ. J gave up 5 bases and V 4 bases, and 3 bases lay outside the gene matches.

The chain recombines TRBV7-2 with TRBJ2-2; D might be TRBD2 (6 bases). This CDR3 is built from 15 residues. With 1 base removed from V and 7 bases from J, the gap between germline ends came to 13 bases. Germline V CDR1 and CDR2: SGHTA, FQGNSA. The CDR3 is CASSLGGSGGGELFF. The DNA for the CDR3 is TGTGCCAGCAGCTTAGGAGGTAGCGGAGGCGGGGAGCTGTTTTTT.

The chain combines TRBV6-6 with TRBJ1-1; D uncertain. CDR1 and CDR2 (germline): MNHNY, SVGAGI (reference sequence). The CDR3 has 14 residues. V lost 5 bases, J lost 5 bases, and 15 bases lay in between. CDR3 DNA: TGTGCCAGCAGTATATCCGGGTTGGGGACTGAAGCTTTCTTT. Its protein product is CASSISGLGTEAFF.

This clone was observed a handful of times. In the same sample, other DNA sequences code for this CDR3. This chain links TRBV7-2 with TRBJ2-1; no reliable D call. Per the germline V gene, CDR1 is SGHTA and CDR2 is FQGNSA. Trimming pared 5 bases from V and 9 bases from J, leaving 8 bases between. The CDR3 spans 11 residues. Here the CDR3 reads CASSPLGEQFF. Here the CDR3 DNA reads TGTGCCAGCAGCCCTCTAGGTGAGCAGTTCTTC.

The chain recombines TRBV2 with TRBJ1-1; D uncertain. From germline, CDR1 is SNHLY and CDR2 FYNNEI. This CDR3 contains 13 residues. The CDR3 protein is CAIARGRDTEAFF. In nucleotides, the CDR3 is TGTGCTATTGCACGGGGAAGGGACACTGAAGCTTTCTTT.

The V call is TRBV29-1, the J call TRBJ1-2; D is unclear. The CDR3 spans 14 residues. CDR1 is SQVTM and CDR2 is ANQGSEA in the germline V gene. V was clipped by 8 bases and J by 3 bases, with 19 bases between them. CDR3 nucleotide sequence: TGCAGCACCACCTCAGATGGTTTCGACTATGGCTACACCTTC. As protein: CSTTSDGFDYGYTF. Full variable domain (remainder filled in from reference TRBV29-1 and TRBJ1-2): SAVISQKPSRDICQRGTSLTIQCQVDSQVTMMFWYRQQPGQSLTLIATANQGSEATYESGFVIDKFPISRPNLTFSTLTVSNMSPEDSSIYLCSTTSDGFDYGYTFGSGTRLTVV.